This record concerns one TCR beta chain sequence. Trimming shortened V by 4 bases and J by 5 bases, and 19 bases separated the two germline ends. In germline, CDR1 is SGDLS, CDR2 YYNGEE. The CDR3 runs 15 residues. The sample belongs to a study of technical replicates of blood from several donors. Repertoires were generated with immunoSEQ multiplex PCR, while TCRdb's copy carries only in-frame clones and drops some. Here the sample spans roughly 72,000 clones, roughly 97% being singletons. This rearrangement joins TRBV9 to TRBJ2-7; D is possibly TRBD2 (6 bases). This TCR was recovered from a human donor in good health. Source material: T cells isolated from PBMCs. The CDR3 region has the DNA TGTGCCAGCAGCCCATCCCCCCCGGGGGTCGACGAGCAGTACTTC. Residues: CASSPSPPGVDEQYF.